This T cell receptor (beta chain) emerged from a study of brain T cells in children with intractable seizures. As to time point: blood from clinic visit 5 months post-surgery; TSC patient then seizure free. Patients received at least one anti-epileptic drug before surgery. Libraries were prepared by immunoSEQ multiplex PCR; TCRdb keeps only in-frame clonotypes and omits some of them. The sample records about 350,000 clones, 93% being singletons. This CDR3 spans 17 amino acids. Trimming removed 5 bases from V and 8 bases from J; junction bases left unmatched: 11. Germline CDR1 SGHAT, CDR2 FQNNGV. Notes on this clone: Its antigen is not known.

The study, taken as a whole, reports: Pre- and post-surgery blood differed in depth, so pre-surgery absences may be undersampling. Patients' HCMV serostatus was unknown; virus specificity rests on CDR3 similarity alone.

The sequence derives from a boy under three years old with tuberous sclerosis and intractable seizures. Sequencing used peripheral blood, obtained more than 4 months after surgery. The rearrangement links TRBV11-2 to TRBJ2-3, with 15 bases lining up with TRBD2. The CDR3 DNA follows: TGTGCCAGCAGCCCTGGGACTAGCGGGGGGCCGCGGGCTACGCAGTATTTT. It is translated as CASSPGTSGGPRATQYF.